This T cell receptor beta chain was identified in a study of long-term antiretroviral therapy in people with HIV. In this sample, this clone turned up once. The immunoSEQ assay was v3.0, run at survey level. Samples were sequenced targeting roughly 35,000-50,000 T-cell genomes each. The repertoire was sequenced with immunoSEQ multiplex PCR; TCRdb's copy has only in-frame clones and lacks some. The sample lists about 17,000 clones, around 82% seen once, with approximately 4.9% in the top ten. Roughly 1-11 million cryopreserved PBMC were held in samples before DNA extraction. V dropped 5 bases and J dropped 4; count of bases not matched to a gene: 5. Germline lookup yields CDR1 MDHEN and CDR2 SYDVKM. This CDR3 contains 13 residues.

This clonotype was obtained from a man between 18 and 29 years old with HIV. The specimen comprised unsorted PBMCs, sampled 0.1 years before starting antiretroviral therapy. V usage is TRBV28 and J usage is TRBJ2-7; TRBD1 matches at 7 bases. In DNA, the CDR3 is TGTGCCAGCAGTGGACAGGCTCCATACGAGCAGTACTTC. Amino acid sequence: CASSGQAPYEQYF.